A selection of T cell receptor beta chains follows, all from one sample in a study of T cell repertoires in cytomegalovirus infection. Their recognized antigens are unknown. A single record per CDR3 protein comes from TCRdb applying MiXCR to the reads. The sample lists about 500,000 distinct CDR3 sequences, around 30% seen once, with 17% in the top ten. The sample was cultured PBMCs, taken from culture after CMV antigen stimulation. Every receptor here comes from a human donor in good health (CMV status not recorded). Some clones in this sample may be carry-over from other donors' samples. The conserved cysteine and the conserved F or W are not part of the CDR3 here.

TRBJ2-2	TRBV11-2	ASSVQGSQPNTGELF
TRBJ1-2	TRBV20-1	SARDLTGQNLYGYT
TRBJ2-7	TRBV7-8	ASSLLAGSIEQY
TRBJ2-3	TRBV7-9	ASSGVEPRQY
TRBJ1-1	TRBV19	ASSTRDRGIGAF
TRBJ2-3	TRBV6-5	ASRSRPGDTQY
TRBJ1-2	TRBV7-2	ASSPPPT
TRBJ2-3	TRBV11-2	ASSLGTGRGTDTQY
TRBJ2-2	TRBV6-2/TRBV6-3	ASSYSPGAGELF
TRBJ2-1	TRBV6-1	ASSSAREVATGIEQF
TRBJ1-5	TRBV6-6	ACRPLRGGQPQH
TRBJ2-7	TRBV7-8	ASSQLAGVTHEQY
TRBJ2-3	TRBV6-5	ASSYNRYTDTQY